This T cell receptor beta chain was sequenced for a study of blood T cell repertoires in COVID-19. As for the study in general: T cells, B-cell-depleted T cells, or PBMCs supplied cDNA or gDNA.

Between the trimmed V and J ends, which lost 5 bases and 0 bases, there was a span of 9 bases. Germline V gives CDR1 SGHVS, CDR2 FQNEAQ. The CDR3 totals 14 residues. This table comes from immunoSEQ multiplex PCR, and its TCRdb copy is limited to in-frame clones, with some not included. This table holds 130,000 to 150,000 clones, 84% found once. The sequence was collected from a human donor in a cohort sampled during active COVID-19. The V call is TRBV7-8, the J call TRBJ2-3; weak D call: TRBD2 (5 bases). The sample taken for sequencing was peripheral blood. CDR3 residues: CASSPSGSTDTQYF. DNA of the CDR3: TGTGCCAGCAGCCCCAGCGGAAGCACAGATACGCAGTATTTT.